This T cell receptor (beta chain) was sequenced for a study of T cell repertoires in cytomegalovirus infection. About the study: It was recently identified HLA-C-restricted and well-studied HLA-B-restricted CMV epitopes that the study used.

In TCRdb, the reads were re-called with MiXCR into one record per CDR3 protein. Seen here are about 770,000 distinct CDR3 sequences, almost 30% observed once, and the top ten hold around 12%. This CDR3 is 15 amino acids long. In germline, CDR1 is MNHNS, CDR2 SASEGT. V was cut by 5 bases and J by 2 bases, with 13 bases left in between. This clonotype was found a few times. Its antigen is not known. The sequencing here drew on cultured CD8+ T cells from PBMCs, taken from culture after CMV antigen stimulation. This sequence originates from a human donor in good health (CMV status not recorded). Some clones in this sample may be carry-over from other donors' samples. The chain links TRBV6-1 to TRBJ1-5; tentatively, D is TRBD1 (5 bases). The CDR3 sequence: CASSFGDDGNQPQHF. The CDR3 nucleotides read TGTGCCAGCAGTTTCGGGGACGATGGCAATCAGCCCCAGCATTTT.